This TCR beta chain was obtained from a study of T cell repertoires in cytomegalovirus infection. About the study: Use of recently identified HLA-C-restricted and well-studied HLA-B-restricted CMV epitopes was part of the study. Signatures in public TCR beta sequences pointed to both CMV infection and matching HLA type.

Study results and caveats: Clonotypes of TCR beta that were HLA-C-restricted and CMV-specific dominated the ex vivo response.

CDR1 and CDR2 (germline): SGHVS, FNYEAQ. This CDR3 spans 18 amino acids. The trim removed 5 bases at V and 7 bases at J, leaving 21 bases unmatched. TCRdb redid the calling of the reads with MiXCR, one entry per CDR3 protein. The sample consists of a few hundred thousand distinct CDR3 sequences, under 45% of them appearing once. There are a few counts of this clonotype. Its antigen remains unidentified. This specimen consisted of cultured PBMCs, obtained from culture after CMV antigen stimulation. This clonotype originated in a human donor in good health (CMV status not recorded). Some clones in this sample may be carry-over from other donors' samples. This sequence joins TRBV7-6 and TRBJ2-7, with 9 bases matching TRBD1. As DNA, the CDR3 is TGTGCCAGCAGCCCCCACAGGGGGCAGGTGAGCCTGGGATCGGAGCAGTACTTC. As protein: CASSPHRGQVSLGSEQYF.